This T cell receptor (beta chain) was recorded in a study of cytomegalovirus exposure and HLA in healthy donors. The V gene's germline CDR1 is MNHNY and CDR2 SVGAGI (reference sequence). The CDR3 runs 13 residues. V lost 5 bases and J lost 4; bases outside the gene matches: 4. Primers for the PCR totalled 60 Vbeta and 13 Jbeta. TCRdb's copy holds only in-frame clones and misses some; the assay was immunoSEQ multiplex PCR. The sample lists roughly 200,000 clones; 70% to 85% were seen once. The genes are TRBV6-6 and TRBJ1-1, with 7 bases aligning to TRBD1. Material: PBMCs. The sequence was collected from a woman aged 40 to 50 in good health and CMV-seronegative. The CDR3 sequence is CASSRDSPTEAFF. CDR3 coding DNA: TGTGCCAGCAGTAGGGACAGTCCCACTGAAGCTTTCTTT.